This T cell receptor (beta chain) derives from a study of tissue T cells after allogeneic stem cell transplantation. In the study overall: Of the grafts for graft-versus-host disease patients, several were unmodified and three CD34-selected. Study outcomes and limitations: Anatomically similar tissues had similar TCR repertoires within each patient. Shared clones across patients were few; motif clustering revealed tissue-specific shared signatures.

CDR3 sequences, V/J genes, frequencies and template counts came from survey-depth TCRbeta sequencing. The repertoire was sequenced with immunoSEQ multiplex PCR; TCRdb's copy has only in-frame clones and lacks some. The table lists just over 25,000 clones, more than 80% of them singletons, with roughly 2% in the top ten. The CDR3 totals 13 residues. V dropped 6 bases and J dropped 6 bases, with 12 bases sitting between them. This clone was detected only once. Its antigen is unknown. The sample here was blood, taken before transplantation. This sequence joins TRBV12-3 or TRBV12-4 and TRBJ1-5; possible D gene TRBD1, 6 bases. The receptor's source is a male donor older than 55 who later had graft-versus-host disease after an allogeneic stem cell transplant. The CDR3: CASRREGGQPQHF. DNA for the CDR3: TGTGCCAGCAGGAGGGAGGGGGGTCAGCCCCAGCATTTT.